This T cell receptor beta chain comes out of a study of blood T cell repertoires in COVID-19. The overall study: Sites across the United States, Italy and Spain contributed samples from acute and convalescent COVID-19. PBMCs, B-cell-depleted T cells, or T cells were the source of the cDNA or gDNA that made up the material.

In the authors' methods: For nucleated cells, counts were estimated from reference gene primer amplification. The data were produced by immunoSEQ multiplex PCR, yet TCRdb's version contains in-frame clones alone and is incomplete. That table furnishes V, J and clone size, whereas the DNA furnished D and trimming. The sample records nearly 45,000 clones, 80% being singletons. Looked up from germline, CDR1 is SGDLS and CDR2 is YYNGEE. Trimming took 2 bases from V and 1 from J, leaving 15 bases between them. The length of the CDR3 is 16 residues. The V and J genes are TRBV9 and TRBJ1-1; tentatively, D is TRBD1 (5 bases). The sample was peripheral blood. This receptor was obtained from a man in his sixties or seventies with acute or convalescent COVID-19. CDR3 residues: CASSVGEGRPNTEAFF. The CDR3 bases are TGTGCCAGCAGCGTGGGGGAGGGCAGGCCGAACACTGAAGCTTTCTTT.